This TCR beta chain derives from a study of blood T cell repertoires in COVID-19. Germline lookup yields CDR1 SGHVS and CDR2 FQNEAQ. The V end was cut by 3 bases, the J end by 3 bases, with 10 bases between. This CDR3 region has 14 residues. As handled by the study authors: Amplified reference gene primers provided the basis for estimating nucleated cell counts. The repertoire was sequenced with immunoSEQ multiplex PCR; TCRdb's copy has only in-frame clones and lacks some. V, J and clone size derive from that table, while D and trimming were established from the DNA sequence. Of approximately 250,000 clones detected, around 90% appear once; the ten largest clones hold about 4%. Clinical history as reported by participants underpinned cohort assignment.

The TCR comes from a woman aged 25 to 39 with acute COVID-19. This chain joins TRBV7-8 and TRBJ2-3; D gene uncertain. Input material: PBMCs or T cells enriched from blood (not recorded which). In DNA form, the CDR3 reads TGTGCCAGCAGCTTTTATGGCGGAACAGATACGCAGTATTTT. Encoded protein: CASSFYGGTDTQYF.